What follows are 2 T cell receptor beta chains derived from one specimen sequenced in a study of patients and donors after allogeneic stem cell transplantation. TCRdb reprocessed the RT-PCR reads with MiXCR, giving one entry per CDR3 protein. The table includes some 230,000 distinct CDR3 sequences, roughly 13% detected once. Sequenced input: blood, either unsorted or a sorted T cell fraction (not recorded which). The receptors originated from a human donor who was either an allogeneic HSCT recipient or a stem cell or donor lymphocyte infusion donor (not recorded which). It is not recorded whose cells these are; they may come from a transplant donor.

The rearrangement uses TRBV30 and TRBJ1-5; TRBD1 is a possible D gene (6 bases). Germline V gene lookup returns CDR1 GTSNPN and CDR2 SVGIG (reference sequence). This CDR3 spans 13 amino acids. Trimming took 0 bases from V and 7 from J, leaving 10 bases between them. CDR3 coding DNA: TGTGCCTGGAGTGTGGGGGCTGAGCAGCCCCAGCATTTT. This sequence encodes CAWSVGAEQPQHF.

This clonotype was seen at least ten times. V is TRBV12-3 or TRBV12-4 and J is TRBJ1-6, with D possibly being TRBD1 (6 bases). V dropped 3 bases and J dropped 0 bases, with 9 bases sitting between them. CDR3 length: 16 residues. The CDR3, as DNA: TGTGCCAGCAGTTTTGGACAGAGCTCCTATAATTCACCCCTCCACTTT. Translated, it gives CASSFGQSSYNSPLHF.